This record looks at one T cell receptor beta chain sequence and its context. Its antigen is as yet unknown. This CDR3 is built from 13 residues. Germline loops: CDR1 MNHEY, CDR2 SVGAGI. V was cut by 7 bases and J by 2 bases, with 11 bases left in between. The entry originates in a study of OX40 agonist ivuxolimab in advanced cancers. Findings and limits, study-wide: Some nonresponders likewise displayed low normalized T-cell clonal expansion. Blood T cells, both CD4+ and CD8+, expanded clonally by week 6 at 0.1 to 3.0 mg/kg.

Assay used: immunoSEQ multiplex PCR; TCRdb lists only in-frame clones, some missing. The sample includes tens of thousands of clones, about nine tenths of them seen just once. The J gene is TRBJ1-1, the V gene TRBV6-5, with D perhaps TRBD1 (6 bases). The source of this sequence is an adult with an advanced solid tumor such as melanoma, head and neck, liver or kidney cancer. This material consisted of CD4+ or CD8+ T cells sorted from blood, taken in a trial of the OX40 agonist ivuxolimab. The CDR3 bases are TGTGCCAGCATAGGGGGACGAAACACTGAAGCTTTCTTT. Its protein is CASIGGRNTEAFF.